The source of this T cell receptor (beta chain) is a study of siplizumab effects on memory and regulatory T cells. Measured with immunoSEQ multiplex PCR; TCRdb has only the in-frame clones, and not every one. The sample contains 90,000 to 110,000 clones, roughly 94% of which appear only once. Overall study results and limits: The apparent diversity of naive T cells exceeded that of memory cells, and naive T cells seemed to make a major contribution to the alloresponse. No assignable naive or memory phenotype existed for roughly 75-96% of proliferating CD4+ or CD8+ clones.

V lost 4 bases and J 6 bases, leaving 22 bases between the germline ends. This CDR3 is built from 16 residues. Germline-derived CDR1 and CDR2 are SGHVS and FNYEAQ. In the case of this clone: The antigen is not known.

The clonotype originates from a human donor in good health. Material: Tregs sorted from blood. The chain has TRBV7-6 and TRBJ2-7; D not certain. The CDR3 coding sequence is TGTGCCAGCAGCTCTTATACGGGCCGGTCAACCGTCGAGCAGTACTTC. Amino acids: CASSSYTGRSTVEQYF.